The 26 T cell receptor beta chains below all came from one sample that was sequenced in a study of blood T cells in healthy people across ages. Alongside a J-beta primer mix, a sample-barcoded 5' primer served in a second PCR lasting roughly 7 to 11 cycles. TCRdb called the 5' RACE reads again in MiXCR, with one record for every CDR3 protein. Here the sample spans approximately 850,000 distinct CDR3 sequences, around 42% being singletons. Material for sequencing was blood. The receptors come from a man in his fifties or sixties in good health.

The CDR3 bases are TGTGCCAGCAGGATTGGACGGAATAATGAAAAACTGTTTTTT. Translated: CASRIGRNNEKLFF. The chain uses TRBV6-2 or TRBV6-3 and TRBJ1-4; no definite D call. The germline V and J ends were trimmed by 6 bases and 4 bases, with 12 bases remaining between them. Germline V gene data show CDR1 as MNHEY and CDR2 as SVGEGT. The CDR3 loop spans 14 amino acids.

Comment on this clonotype: Since the CDR3 does not end with the conserved phenylalanine or tryptophan, this likely comes from a read error. No DNA is shown, since the ends of the CDR3 on it are uncertain; the CDR3 is the one TCRdb lists. V and J are TRBV20-1 and TRBJ1-2; no check of the table's D call, TRBD1, against the DNA was made. Germline loops: CDR1 DFQATT, CDR2 SNEGSKA (reference sequence). The CDR3 numbers 14 amino acids, ends counted. CDR3 sequence reads: CSAQETGGIYGYSV.

This clonotype has just a few counts. The genes are TRBV6-1 and TRBJ2-5; maybe TRBD2 (6 bases). V was shortened by 4 bases and J by 5 bases, with 14 bases between the two germline ends. This CDR3 has 14 residues. CDR1 and CDR2 (germline): MNHNS, SASEGT. The CDR3 DNA follows: TGTGCCAGCAGTGTACGGGGGAGCGTGGAGACCCAGTACTTC. Its translation is CASSVRGSVETQYF.

This clonotype has a handful of counts. J is TRBJ2-7 and V is TRBV29-1; TRBD1 might be the D (6 bases). Germline assignment: CDR1 SQVTM and CDR2 ANQGSEA. Trimming removed 4 bases from V and 2 bases from J, with 12 bases in between. This CDR3 is built from 13 residues. CDR3 in amino acids: CSVANRAAYEQYF. CDR3 sequence (DNA): TGCAGCGTTGCTAACAGGGCGGCCTACGAGCAGTACTTC.

This clonotype was seen at least ten times. This chain connects TRBV7-2 to TRBJ2-2; TRBD1 aligns across 8 bases. Trimming took 5 bases from V and 9 from J; bases not matched to a gene: 5. CDR3 length: 13 residues. CDR1 is SGHTA, CDR2 FQGNSA, per germline. The DNA of the CDR3 is TGTGCCAGCAGCACTAGACAGGGGCGGGAGCTGTTTTTT. Its translation is CASSTRQGRELFF.

This rearrangement joins TRBV5-1 to TRBJ2-2; D remains unclear. Germline assignment: CDR1 SGHRS and CDR2 YFSETQ. Trimming removed 0 bases at V and 1 base at J, with 7 bases between. The CDR3 has 15 amino acids. In nucleotides, the CDR3 is TGCGCCAGCAGCTTGGGGCGGCGGAACACCGGGGAGCTGTTTTTT. Its translation: CASSLGRRNTGELFF. Supplemented by reference TRBV5-1 and TRBJ2-2, the full variable domain reads KAGVTQTPRYLIKTRGQQVTLSCSPISGHRSVSWYQQTPGQGLQFLFEYFSETQRNKGNFPGRFSGRQFSNSRSEMNVSTLELGDSALYLCASSLGRRNTGELFFGEGSRLTVL.

This clonotype was seen a few times. The chain has TRBV11-2 and TRBJ2-7; D gene uncertain. Germline CDR1 reads SGHAT; CDR2 reads FQNNGV. CDR3 size: 15 residues. V lost 5 bases and J 1 base, leaving 15 bases between the germline ends. CDR3 sequence reads: CASSVPLTTSYEQYF. The CDR3 coding sequence is TGTGCCAGCAGCGTCCCGCTGACGACATCCTACGAGCAGTACTTC.

This clonotype was seen just once. The DNA is omitted, as the CDR3 cannot be located on it reliably, and the CDR3 follows TCRdb's listing. The chain carries TRBV5-1 and TRBJ2-6; the D call in the table, TRBD1, was not verified against the DNA. The CDR3 is 19 residues long, ends included. Germline V lookup: CDR1 SGHRS, CDR2 YFSETQ. The CDR3 region is CASSSAPGHVNSGANVLTF.

The J gene is TRBJ2-1, the V gene TRBV20-1; 14 bases line up with TRBD2. Per the germline V gene, CDR1 is DFQATT and CDR2 is SNEGSKA (reference sequence). V was pared by 5 bases and J by 9 bases, with 9 bases of the junction left unmatched. The CDR3 consists of 15 residues. In DNA, the CDR3 is TGCAGTGCTGGGCTCGGGACTAGCGGGGGTCGTGAGCAGTTCTTC. Its protein is CSAGLGTSGGREQFF.

There are a few counts of this clonotype. CDR3 loop: CSAGDRADEKLFF. The DNA of the CDR3 is TGCAGTGCTGGGGACAGGGCGGATGAAAAACTGTTTTTT. The chain combines TRBV20-1 with TRBJ1-4; 9 bases are a match to TRBD1. V was pared by 5 bases and J by 6 bases, with 4 bases of the junction left unmatched. This CDR3 has 13 residues. Looked up from germline, CDR1 is DFQATT and CDR2 is SNEGSKA (reference sequence).

This clonotype was seen many times. The rearrangement joins TRBV14 to TRBJ1-4; TRBD1 is a possible D gene (5 bases). V was pared by 4 bases and J by 8 bases, with 14 bases between. This CDR3 contains 14 residues. The germline V gene encodes CDR1 SGHDN and CDR2 FVKESK. CDR3 sequence reads: CASSLYGAGEKLFF. As DNA, the CDR3 is TGTGCCAGCAGCCTCTATGGGGCTGGGGAAAAACTGTTTTTT.

This clonotype was recorded a few times. The chain uses TRBV20-1 and TRBJ2-5, with TRBD1 matching over 10 bases. The DNA matches TRBJ2-7 better at its end, which makes the J call doubtful. Germline CDR1 is DFQATT and CDR2 is SNEGSKA (reference sequence). This CDR3 has 15 amino acids. The CDR3 DNA follows: TGCAGTGCTGCCAGACAGGGGGCGATATCGGGCGAGCAGTACTTC. Translation: CSAARQGAISGEQYF.

This clonotype was found once. V usage is TRBV29-1 and J usage is TRBJ2-1; 8 bases fit TRBD1. CDR1 SQVTM and CDR2 ANQGSEA come from the germline V gene. V lost 1 base and J lost 7; bases outside the gene matches: 9. There are 15 residues in the CDR3. Written as DNA, the CDR3 is TGCAGCGTTGAAGGACAGGGGAAAGTACGGAATGAGCAGTTCTTC. Translated, it gives CSVEGQGKVRNEQFF.

The rearrangement links TRBV11-2 to TRBJ2-7; the D is unclear. CDR3 size: 11 residues. Germline CDR1 and CDR2: SGHAT and FQNNGV. Written as DNA, the CDR3 is TGTGCTACCGGCAGAGAGTACGAGCAGTACTTC. Translation: CATGREYEQYF.

Here the CDR3 DNA reads TGTGCCAGCAGTTTGCTAGCGGGGGTTTCGGGCGAGCAGTACTTC. Its protein is CASSLLAGVSGEQYF. V and J are TRBV28 and TRBJ2-4; 10 nucleotides match TRBD2. The better agreement between TRBJ2-7 and the DNA end casts doubt on the J call. The germline V gene encodes CDR1 MDHEN and CDR2 SYDVKM. This CDR3 has 15 residues.

About this clonotype itself: A much larger clone differs from this one at a single base, so this may be a read error. CDR3 region: CSARVGQLGKDLREIQYF. CDR3 DNA sequence: TGCAGTGCTAGAGTGGGCCAGTTGGGCAAAGATTTAAGAGAGATCCAGTACTTC. V gene TRBV20-1 combines with J gene TRBJ2-7; no clear D gene. Between the trimmed V and J ends, which lost 1 base and 10 bases, there was a span of 32 bases. Germline V lookup: CDR1 DFQATT, CDR2 SNEGSKA (reference sequence). The CDR3 covers 18 residues.

This chain uses TRBV5-1 with TRBJ1-2; D may be TRBD1 (6 bases). Trimming removed 0 bases at V and 1 base at J, with 19 bases between. Germline V gene lookup returns CDR1 SGHRS and CDR2 YFSETQ. The CDR3 contains 18 residues. CDR3 in amino acids: CASSLGVWGRLNNYGYTF. The CDR3 bases are TGCGCCAGCAGCTTGGGAGTCTGGGGGCGACTAAATAACTATGGCTACACCTTC.

This clonotype has a count of ten or more. This chain uses TRBV6-2 or TRBV6-3 with TRBJ2-1; either TRBD1 or TRBD2 may supply D (5 bases each). The germline gives CDR1 MNHEY, CDR2 SVGEGT. The V end was cut by 7 bases, the J end by 14 bases, with 15 bases between. This CDR3 region has 11 residues. Here the CDR3 reads CASTTGRGKFF. DNA for the CDR3: TGTGCCAGCACCACGGGAAGGGGCAAGTTCTTC.

The gene calls are TRBV12-3 or TRBV12-4 and TRBJ2-2, with D possibly TRBD1 on 5 matching bases. CDR3 size: 12 residues. V lost 7 bases and J lost 6, with 9 bases in between. The CDR3 loop reads CASKTGPGELFF. CDR3 bases: TGTGCCAGCAAAACAGGCCCCGGGGAGCTGTTTTTT.

Remarks on this clonotype: An end of the junction differs from the germline gene, which may be a read error. The V and J genes are TRBV7-9 and TRBJ2-5; D is undetermined. TRBJ2-7 explains the end of the DNA better; the J call may be wrong. The CDR3 covers 12 residues. The germline CDR1 and CDR2 sequences are SEHNR and FQNEAQ (reference sequence). This chain's CDR3 is CARSADSYEQYF. The CDR3 DNA follows: TGTGCCCGCAGCGCGGACTCCTACGAGCAGTACTTC.

CDR3 sequence (DNA): TGCGCCAGCAGCTCTCCCGGGACGCGGAGGGGCAATGAGCAGTTCTTC. Translation gives CASSSPGTRRGNEQFF. V usage is TRBV5-1 and J usage is TRBJ2-1; TRBD2 is a possible D gene (6 bases). The germline V gene has CDR1 SGHRS and CDR2 YFSETQ. The CDR3 spans 16 residues. V gave up 3 bases and J gave up 6 bases, with 19 bases separating them.

The chain links TRBV28 to TRBJ1-2, with D uncertain. Trimming left V 5 bases short and J 6 bases short, with 19 bases between. The CDR3 is made up of 15 amino acids. Germline values: CDR1 MDHEN, CDR2 SYDVKM. The CDR3: CASSAHRTAMDGYTF. The DNA of the CDR3 is TGTGCCAGCAGTGCCCACAGAACAGCAATGGATGGCTACACCTTC.

The rearrangement links TRBV10-3 to TRBJ2-3, with 10 positions matching TRBD2. The CDR3 is 15 amino acids. Germline V gives CDR1 ENHRY, CDR2 SYGVKD. V trimming: 4 bases; J trimming: 4 bases; junction bases outside the gene matches: 5. The DNA for the CDR3 is TGTGCCATCAGTGGAGGGCTAGCGGGGGCAGATACGCAGTATTTT. Its translation: CAISGGLAGADTQYF.

V gene TRBV6-2 or TRBV6-3 combines with J gene TRBJ2-1, with unresolved D. The germline V gene has CDR1 MNHEY and CDR2 SVGEGT. V was cut by 3 bases and J by 5 bases, with 17 bases left in between. CDR3 length equals 16 residues. The CDR3 coding sequence is TGTGCCAGCAGTTATTCCGACACCTACCCTCACAATGAGCAGTTCTTC. This translates into CASSYSDTYPHNEQFF.

This clonotype was found a few times. The chain recombines TRBV6-2 or TRBV6-3 with TRBJ2-6, with 7 bases aligning to TRBD1. This CDR3 contains 18 residues. Germline V gene data show CDR1 as MNHEY and CDR2 as SVGEGT. Germline trimming cut 4 bases from V and 1 base from J; bases unmatched to any gene: 10. CDR3 coding DNA: TGTGCCAGCAGTTCGCTCGACAGGGTAGGATCTGGGGCCAACGTCCTGACTTTC. Its protein product is CASSSLDRVGSGANVLTF.

This chain joins TRBV12-3 or TRBV12-4 and TRBJ2-1; D gene uncertain. Trimming took 2 bases from V and 8 from J, leaving 19 bases between them. This CDR3 contains 16 residues. In nucleotides, the CDR3 is TGTGCCAGCAGTTTATACGGAACCAGAGGTAACTATGAGCAGTTCTTC. Amino acids: CASSLYGTRGNYEQFF.